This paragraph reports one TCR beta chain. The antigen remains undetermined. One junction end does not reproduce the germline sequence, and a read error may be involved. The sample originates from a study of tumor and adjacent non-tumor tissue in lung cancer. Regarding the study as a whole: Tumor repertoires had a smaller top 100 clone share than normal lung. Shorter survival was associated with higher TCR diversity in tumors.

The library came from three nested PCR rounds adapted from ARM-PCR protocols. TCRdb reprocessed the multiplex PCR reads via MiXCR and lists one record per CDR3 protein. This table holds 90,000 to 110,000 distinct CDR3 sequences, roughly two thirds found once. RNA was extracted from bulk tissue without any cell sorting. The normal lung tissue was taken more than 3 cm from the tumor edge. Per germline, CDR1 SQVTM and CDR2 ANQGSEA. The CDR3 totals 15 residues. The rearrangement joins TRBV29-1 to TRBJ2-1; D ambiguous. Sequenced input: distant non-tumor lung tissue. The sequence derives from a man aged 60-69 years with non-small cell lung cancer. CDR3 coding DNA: TGCATCGCTGAAGGTAAACACAGCTCCTACAGTGAGCAGTTCTTC. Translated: CIAEGKHSSYSEQFF.